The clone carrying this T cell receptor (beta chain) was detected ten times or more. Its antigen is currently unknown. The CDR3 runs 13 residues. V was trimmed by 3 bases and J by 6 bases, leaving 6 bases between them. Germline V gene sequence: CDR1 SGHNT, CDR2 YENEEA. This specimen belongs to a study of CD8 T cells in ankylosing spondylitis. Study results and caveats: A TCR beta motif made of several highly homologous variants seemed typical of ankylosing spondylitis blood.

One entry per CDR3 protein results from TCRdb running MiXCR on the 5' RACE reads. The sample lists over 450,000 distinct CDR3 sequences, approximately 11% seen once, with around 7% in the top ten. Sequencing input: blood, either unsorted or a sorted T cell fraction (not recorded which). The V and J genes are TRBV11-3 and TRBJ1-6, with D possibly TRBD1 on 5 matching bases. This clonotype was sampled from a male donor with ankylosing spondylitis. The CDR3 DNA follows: TGTGCCAGCAGCTTCGGGGGTAATTCACCCCTCCACTTT. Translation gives CASSFGGNSPLHF.